This note documents a single T cell receptor (beta chain) sequence. Its antigen remains unidentified. TCRdb's table, derived via immunoSEQ multiplex PCR, lists solely in-frame clones and lacks some. The sample comprises about 480,000 clones, more than 65% of which are singletons, and about an eighth rests with the top ten. The data were taken from a study of shared clonotypes between healthy human individuals. Study-wide points: Donors were few, which limited the genetic and exposure-history diversity represented.

This receptor was taken from a woman in her thirties or forties in good health. Some clones in this sample may be carry-over from other donors' samples. Sequenced input: PBMCs.

The CDR3 loop is CASSLGLPPGGYTF. The CDR3 nucleotides read TGCGCCAGCAGCTTGGGACTCCCCCCGGGGGGCTACACCTTC. V is TRBV5-1 and J is TRBJ1-2; D unresolved. The V gene lost 0 bases and the J gene lost 8 bases, with 14 bases spanning the gap. CDR1 and CDR2 from the germline V gene are SGHRS and YFSETQ. There are 14 residues in the CDR3.